This T cell receptor (beta chain) was observed in a study of cytomegalovirus exposure and HLA in healthy donors. Study results and limitations: A later analysis showed TCR association rates differing by HLA locus, peaking at DRB1 and lowest at HLA-C.

PCR involved 60 Vbeta and 13 Jbeta primers. Measured with immunoSEQ multiplex PCR; TCRdb has only the in-frame clones, and not every one. The repertoire holds around 200,000 clones, with 75% to 90% as singletons. Notes on this clone: What it recognizes is unknown.

Samples came from healthy bone marrow donors. This CDR3 is built from 12 residues. Looked up from germline, CDR1 is SGHTS and CDR2 is YDEGEE. The V gene lost 4 bases and the J gene lost 8 bases, with 9 bases spanning the gap. The sample consisted of PBMCs. The receptor was derived from a young woman in good health and CMV-seronegative. The V gene is TRBV5-8, the J gene TRBJ2-2; no clear D gene. CDR3: CASSTRTGELFF. The DNA for the CDR3 is TGTGCCAGCAGCACACGTACAGGGGAGCTGTTTTTT.